The 7 T cell receptor beta chains reported below all come from one sample, sequenced in a study of T cells in Graves' hyperthyroidism and ophthalmopathy. RNA transcripts gave rise to amplified TCR beta CDR3 regions. An initial round of RT-PCR targeting the TCR CDR3 relied on the HTBI primer set. TCRdb reprocessed the multiplex PCR reads with MiXCR, giving one entry per CDR3 protein. The table shows around 720,000 distinct CDR3 sequences, with under 45% occurring only once. Source material: blood. These receptors were taken from a woman aged 40 to 50 with Graves' hyperthyroidism.

Ten or more counts support this clonotype. J is TRBJ1-5 and V is TRBV10-3; 7 bases map to TRBD1. Germline trimming cut 10 bases from V and 5 bases from J; bases unmatched to any gene: 8. Germline loops: CDR1 ENHRY, CDR2 SYGVKD. The CDR3 extends over 13 amino acids. The CDR3 protein is CASHRGRDQPQHF. The CDR3 coding sequence is TGTGCCAGCCACAGGGGAAGGGATCAGCCCCAGCATTTT.

This clonotype was seen more than once but under ten times. This chain links TRBV27 with TRBJ1-1; D possibly corresponds to TRBD1 (5 bases). V was pared by 2 bases and J by 6 bases, with 10 bases between. The CDR3 is made up of 13 amino acids. Germline-derived CDR1 and CDR2 are MNHEY and SMNVEV (reference sequence). The CDR3 reads CASSLAQTAEAFF. In nucleotides, the CDR3 is TGTGCCAGCAGTTTAGCACAGACAGCTGAAGCTTTCTTT.

This clonotype was recorded once. The chain is built from TRBV7-8 and TRBJ1-2; D unclear. Looked up from germline, CDR1 is SGHVS and CDR2 is FQNEAQ. Trimming shortened V by 6 bases and J by 7 bases, and 18 bases separated the two germline ends. The CDR3 runs to 14 residues. CDR3 sequence: CASSLSGVGIGYTF. The CDR3 DNA sequence: TGTGCCAGCAGTTTAAGCGGGGTGGGGATTGGCTACACCTTC.

This clonotype was seen repeatedly, ten times or more. The CDR3 DNA sequence: TGTGCCAGCAGCGCCCCGGGACACCGCATGAACACTGAAGCTTTCTTT. This translates into CASSAPGHRMNTEAFF. V and J are TRBV9 and TRBJ1-1, with a possible D match to TRBD1 (6 bases). CDR1 is SGDLS and CDR2 is YYNGEE in the germline V gene. Between the trimmed V and J ends, which lost 3 bases and 0 bases, there was a span of 15 bases. The CDR3 has 16 amino acids.

The chain couples TRBV20-1 to TRBJ2-7; TRBD1 matches 8 bases. The length of the CDR3 is 13 residues. The ends lost 5 bases at V and 1 base at J; junction bases unmatched: 4. Germline lookup yields CDR1 DFQATT and CDR2 SNEGSKA (reference sequence). The CDR3 bases are TGCAGTGCTCCAGGGGGCGCTTCCTACGAGCAGTACTTC. This encodes CSAPGGASYEQYF.

This clonotype was recorded at least ten times. The chain couples TRBV13 to TRBJ1-1; D not resolved. The CDR3 is 14 amino acids. Germline V gives CDR1 PRHDT, CDR2 FYEKMQ (reference sequence). V was clipped by 3 bases and J by 4 bases, with 12 bases between them. CDR3 region: CASSLHRGGTEAFF. The CDR3 region has the DNA TGTGCCAGCAGCTTGCACAGAGGAGGCACTGAAGCTTTCTTT.

Of note for this clonotype: This may come from a read error, since a much larger clone is one base off. The chain carries TRBV7-3 and TRBJ1-1, with D possibly matching TRBD1 (5 bases). Germline lookup yields CDR1 SGHTA and CDR2 FQGTGA. This CDR3 is built from 13 residues. The CDR3: CASGLWGYTEAFF. In DNA form, the CDR3 reads TGTGCCAGCGGCTTATGGGGGTACACTGAAGCTTTCTTT. The variable domain in full, completed from reference TRBV7-3 and TRBJ1-1, reads GAGVSQTPSNKVTEKGKYVELRCDPISGHTALYWYRQSLGQGPEFLIYFQGTGAADDSGLPNDRFFAVRPEGSVSTLKIQRTERGDSAVYLCASGLWGYTEAFFGQGTRLTVV.